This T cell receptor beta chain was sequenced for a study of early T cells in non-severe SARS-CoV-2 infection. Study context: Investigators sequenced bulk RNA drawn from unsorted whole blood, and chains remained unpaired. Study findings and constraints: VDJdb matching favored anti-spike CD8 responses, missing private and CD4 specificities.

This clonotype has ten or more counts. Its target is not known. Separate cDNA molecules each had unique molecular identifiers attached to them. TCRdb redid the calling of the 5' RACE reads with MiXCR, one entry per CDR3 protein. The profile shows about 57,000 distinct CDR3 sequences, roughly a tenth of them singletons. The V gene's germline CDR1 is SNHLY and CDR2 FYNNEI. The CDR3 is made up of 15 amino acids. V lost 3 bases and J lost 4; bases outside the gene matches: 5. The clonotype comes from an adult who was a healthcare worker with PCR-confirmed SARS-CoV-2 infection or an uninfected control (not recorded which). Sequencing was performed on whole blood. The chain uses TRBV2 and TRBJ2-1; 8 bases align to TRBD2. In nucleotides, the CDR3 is TGTGCCAGCAGTGATAAGGGACTAGAATACAATGAGCAGTTCTTC. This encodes CASSDKGLEYNEQFF.